A single sample gave rise to the 17 T cell receptor beta chains below, sequenced in a study of T cells in Graves' hyperthyroidism and ophthalmopathy. Amplified regions were TCR beta CDR3 sequences from RNA transcripts. The HTBI primer set served for first-round RT-PCR of the TCR CDR3. In TCRdb, the multiplex PCR reads were re-called with MiXCR into one record per CDR3 protein. The repertoire holds roughly 500,000 distinct CDR3 sequences, with approximately 44% as singletons. Source material: peripheral blood or thyroid tissue (not recorded which). The receptors were sampled from an adult woman with Graves' disease, either hyperthyroidism or ophthalmopathy (not recorded which).

This clonotype was detected ten times or more. V and J are TRBV7-3 and TRBJ2-7; 13 bases line up with TRBD2. The CDR3 totals 13 residues. Germline loops: CDR1 SGHTA, CDR2 FQGTGA. V lost 4 bases to trimming and J lost 12 bases; unmatched junction nucleotides: 6. This chain's CDR3 is CASSSGLAGTLYF. In DNA form, the CDR3 reads TGTGCCAGCAGCTCGGGACTAGCGGGGACCCTGTACTTC.

The V call is TRBV20-1, the J call TRBJ2-1; TRBD2 matches 10 bases. This CDR3 region has 14 residues. CDR1 and CDR2 from the germline V gene are DFQATT and SNEGSKA (reference sequence). J gave up 4 bases and V 5 bases, and 5 bases lay outside the gene matches. For the CDR3, the DNA is TGCAGTGCTCGTGTTAGCGGGAGGTACAATGAGCAGTTCTTC. This codes for CSARVSGRYNEQFF.

The V gene is TRBV5-8, the J gene TRBJ2-7, with D tentatively TRBD1 (6 bases). The V and J ends lost 1 base and 2 bases respectively, with 10 bases between them. The CDR3 spans 14 residues. Per germline, CDR1 SGHTS and CDR2 YDEGEE. CDR3 DNA sequence: TGTGCCAGCAGCTTGTGGACAGAAACCTACGAGCAGTACTTC. As protein: CASSLWTETYEQYF.

V and J are TRBV15 and TRBJ1-2, with D maybe TRBD1 (5 bases). This CDR3 has 13 amino acids. The ends were cut back, 3 bases at V and 7 bases at J, with 12 bases in the middle. Germline CDR1 and CDR2: LNHNV and YYDKDF (reference sequence). The DNA for the CDR3 is TGTGCCACCAGCAGCGTGGGACGGAGTGGCTACACCTTC. Its translation: CATSSVGRSGYTF.

This chain links TRBV12-3 or TRBV12-4 with TRBJ1-2; TRBD1 agrees at 7 bases. Losses at the gene ends were 6 bases for V and 8 bases for J; bases not matched to a gene: 6. The CDR3 length is 12 residues. The CDR3 DNA is TGTGCCAGCAGCGGGAGAGGGGGCGGCTACACCTTC. This codes for CASSGRGGGYTF.

The rearrangement joins TRBV9 to TRBJ1-2, with 7 bases matching TRBD1. This CDR3 is 13 amino acids long. Germline trimming cut 4 bases from V and 10 bases from J; bases unmatched to any gene: 10. CDR1 and CDR2 from the germline V gene are SGDLS and YYNGEE. The CDR3: CASSLAQGGIYTF. The CDR3 DNA is TGTGCCAGCAGCTTAGCCCAGGGGGGGATCTACACCTTC. Drawing the rest from reference TRBV9 and TRBJ1-2, the complete variable domain is DSGVTQTPKHLITATGQRVTLRCSPRSGDLSVYWYQQSLDQGLQFLIQYYNGEERAKGNILERFSAQQFPDLHSELNLSSLELGDSALYFCASSLAQGGIYTFGSGTRLTVV.

This clonotype was found once. The J gene is TRBJ2-7, the V gene TRBV28; D call uncertain. This CDR3 is built from 17 residues. The V gene lost 5 bases and the J gene lost 4 bases, with 24 bases spanning the gap. The V gene's germline CDR1 is MDHEN and CDR2 SYDVKM. The CDR3 region has the DNA TGTGCCAGCAGTCCCGTGGGGATGGTCGCCACTGGGTACGAGCAGTACTTC. It is translated as CASSPVGMVATGYEQYF.

This clonotype was observed a few times. This chain uses TRBV24-1 with TRBJ1-2; D remains ambiguous. CDR1 KGHDR and CDR2 SFDVKD come from the germline V gene. The V and J ends lost 3 bases and 8 bases respectively, with 9 bases between them. The CDR3 loop spans 12 amino acids. Written as DNA, the CDR3 is TGTGCCACCAGTGATCTCCACCAGGGCTACACCTTC. Its translation is CATSDLHQGYTF.

This chain uses TRBV6-6 with TRBJ2-6, with 7 bases matching TRBD2. J lost 0 bases, V lost 2 bases, and 4 bases had no gene match. Germline lookup yields CDR1 MNHNY and CDR2 SVGAGI (reference sequence). This CDR3 contains 17 residues. The CDR3 sequence is CASSYGEGFSGANVLTF. DNA of the CDR3: TGTGCCAGCAGTTACGGGGAGGGTTTCTCTGGGGCCAACGTCCTGACTTTC.

The chain is built from TRBV7-8 and TRBJ2-7, with 7 nucleotides matching TRBD1. Trimming removed 5 bases from V and 5 bases from J; junction bases left unmatched: 6. This CDR3 is 13 amino acids long. Germline CDR1 is SGHVS and CDR2 is FQNEAQ. The CDR3 is CASSIQGKDEQYF. The DNA for the CDR3 is TGTGCCAGCAGCATACAGGGGAAAGACGAGCAGTACTTC.

The chain has TRBV15 and TRBJ2-7; D is perhaps TRBD1 (6 bases). The V end was cut by 1 base, the J end by 8 bases, with 12 bases between. Germline CDR1 and CDR2: LNHNV and YYDKDF (reference sequence). CDR3 length: 13 residues. The CDR3 coding sequence is TGTGCCACCAGCAGAGTTAGGGGGTTGCAGCAGTACTTC. It translates to CATSRVRGLQQYF.

The chain couples TRBV15 to TRBJ1-5, with TRBD1 matching 9 bases. Germline V CDR1 and CDR2: LNHNV, YYDKDF (reference sequence). This CDR3 contains 16 residues. The V gene end was trimmed by 5 bases and the J gene end by 6 bases; junction bases not matched to a gene: 11. CDR3 loop: CATSQAGTGRSQPQHF. In DNA, the CDR3 is TGTGCCACCAGCCAAGCCGGGACAGGGCGTAGTCAGCCCCAGCATTTT.

This clonotype was seen many times. The chain combines TRBV10-2 with TRBJ1-1; 8 nucleotides align to TRBD1. CDR3 length: 11 amino acids. CDR1 WSHSY and CDR2 SAAADI come from the germline V gene. V lost 6 bases, J lost 10 bases, and 4 bases stayed unmatched. The CDR3 loop is CASRSTGGAFF. CDR3 nucleotide sequence: TGCGCCAGCAGGAGTACAGGGGGAGCTTTCTTT.

V usage is TRBV9 and J usage is TRBJ2-7, with 16 bases matching TRBD2. The V and J ends lost 3 bases and 6 bases, in that order; junction bases with no gene match: 3. This CDR3 contains 15 residues. Germline CDR1 and CDR2: SGDLS and YYNGEE. The CDR3 sequence: CASSAGTSGRGEQYF. In DNA form, the CDR3 reads TGTGCCAGCAGCGCCGGGACTAGCGGGAGGGGCGAGCAGTACTTC.

V and J are TRBV29-1 and TRBJ1-2; TRBD1 matches 11 bases. There are 15 residues in the CDR3. J was trimmed by 4 bases and V by 6 bases; bases with no gene match: 10. Germline values: CDR1 SQVTM, CDR2 ANQGSEA. CDR3 sequence reads: CSVPSSGQGGYGYTF. For the CDR3, the DNA is TGCAGCGTACCCTCCTCGGGACAGGGGGGCTATGGCTACACCTTC. Drawing the rest from reference TRBV29-1 and TRBJ1-2, the complete variable domain is SAVISQKPSRDICQRGTSLTIQCQVDSQVTMMFWYRQQPGQSLTLIATANQGSEATYESGFVIDKFPISRPNLTFSTLTVSNMSPEDSSIYLCSVPSSGQGGYGYTFGSGTRLTVV.

The chain links TRBV6-2 or TRBV6-3 to TRBJ1-2, with 8 bases lining up with TRBD1. CDR3 length: 13 amino acids. Per germline, CDR1 MNHEY and CDR2 SVGEGT. After removal of 4 bases from V and 7 bases from J, the junction contained 5 bases not matched to a gene. CDR3 DNA sequence: TGTGCCAGCAGTTCGACAGGGGAAGGTGGCTACACCTTC. Amino acid sequence: CASSSTGEGGYTF.

The genes are TRBV5-8 and TRBJ2-7; TRBD1 agrees at 8 bases. There are 14 residues in the CDR3. The ends lost 0 bases at V and 7 bases at J; junction bases unmatched: 6. From germline, CDR1 is SGHTS and CDR2 YDEGEE. The CDR3 sequence is CASSLAGGYGEQYF. As DNA, the CDR3 is TGTGCCAGCAGCTTGGCAGGGGGCTACGGTGAGCAGTACTTC.